Reported below is one T cell receptor (beta chain). The protocol was immunoSEQ multiplex PCR, while the TCRdb copy is restricted to in-frame clones and leaves out a portion. The data show around 61,000 clones, with approximately 92% seen just once and approximately 5% held by the top ten. These data are taken from a study of cytomegalovirus exposure and HLA in healthy donors. The V end was cut by 3 bases, the J end by 5 bases, with 22 bases between. Germline CDR1 is LNHNV and CDR2 is YYDKDF (reference sequence). The CDR3 is made up of 18 amino acids. The sequenced material came from PBMCs. The genes are TRBV15 and TRBJ2-2; D possibly corresponds to TRBD1 (5 bases). The sequence was collected from a man aged 18 to 35 in good health and CMV-seropositive. CDR3 loop: CATSSRALGLSRTGELFF. The CDR3, as DNA: TGTGCCACCAGCAGTCGTGCCCTGGGGCTGTCTCGGACCGGGGAGCTGTTTTTT.